The 4 T cell receptor beta chains given below trace back to one sample, sequenced in a study of tumor and adjacent non-tumor tissue in lung cancer. The template was RNA from unsorted bulk tissue. A modified ARM-PCR protocol with three rounds of nested PCR amplified TCRbeta. In TCRdb, the multiplex PCR reads were re-called with MiXCR into one record per CDR3 protein. The data show about 90,000 distinct CDR3 sequences, with about 66% seen just once and 15% held by the top ten. Source material: lung tumor tissue. These receptors were obtained from a man aged 70-80 years with non-small cell lung cancer.

The rearrangement links TRBV29-1 to TRBJ1-1, with TRBD1 matching over 8 bases. The CDR3 extends over 20 amino acids. After removal of 6 bases from V and 3 bases from J, the junction contained 27 bases not matched to a gene. Germline-derived CDR1 and CDR2 are SQVTM and ANQGSEA. The CDR3 region is CSVPSNGVRGHLRYDTEAFF. DNA for the CDR3: TGCAGCGTCCCGAGTAATGGTGTCAGGGGGCATCTGCGGTACGACACTGAAGCTTTCTTT.

Ten or more counts support this clonotype. V and J are TRBV6-5 and TRBJ1-5; no definite D call. Deletions cut 2 bases from V and 3 bases from J, with 8 bases between. CDR3 size: 14 residues. CDR1 is MNHEY and CDR2 is SVGAGI in the germline V gene. CDR3 protein: CASSYNGFNQPQHF. The CDR3 nucleotides read TGTGCCAGCAGTTACAACGGATTCAATCAGCCCCAGCATTTT.

This clonotype has only a few counts. The chain links TRBV24-1 to TRBJ2-5; TRBD2 aligns across 9 bases. The ends lost 4 bases at V and 5 bases at J; junction bases unmatched: 10. Germline CDR1 and CDR2: KGHDR and SFDVKD. The CDR3 is made up of 16 amino acids. As DNA, the CDR3 is TGTGCCACCAGTGACCCAAAGCGGGAGGCGAAGGAGACCCAGTACTTC. It codes for CATSDPKREAKETQYF.

A single count supports this clonotype. The germline gene is not matched at one end of the junction; a read error may be the cause. The rearrangement uses TRBV24-1 and TRBJ1-5; possible D gene TRBD1, 6 bases. From germline, CDR1 is KGHDR and CDR2 SFDVKD. The CDR3 has 15 residues. The CDR3 DNA is TGTGCCACCAGTGGCAGGGGTTATAGCAATCATCCCCAGCATTTT. Amino acid sequence: CATSGRGYSNHPQHF.